This T cell receptor beta chain was found in a study of T cell responses to AZD1222 COVID-19 vaccine. Study-level findings and limits: Regions 160-218 and 743-854 dominated among vaccine-associated CD4 TCRs spanning spike. Donors in the cohort were predominantly white British and more often female, and clonal diversity was possibly underestimated. Targeting of unmutated variant regions was reportedly seen in nearly half of spike-specific TCRs.

It was second doses at about 4 or about 12 weeks that were pooled. Data came from immunoSEQ multiplex PCR; TCRdb stores just in-frame clones and leaves some out. The repertoire holds some 170,000 clones, with under 95% as singletons. Germline V gives CDR1 SEHNR, CDR2 FQNEAQ (reference sequence). This CDR3 comprises 15 residues. With 7 bases removed from V and 4 bases from J, the gap between germline ends came to 19 bases. As concerns this clone: Its antigen is as yet unknown.

The chain employs TRBV7-9 and TRBJ2-5; a possible D gene is TRBD2 (5 bases). This TCR derives from an adult who received the AZD1222 COVID-19 vaccine. The source was peripheral blood, collected 28 days after the second AZD1222 dose. In nucleotides, the CDR3 is TGTGCCAGCACCCCACGGATAGCGCTGGCAGAGACCCAGTACTTC. It translates to CASTPRIALAETQYF.